This passage covers 16 T cell receptor beta chains from one sample sequenced in a study of blood T cell repertoires in COVID-19. Some clones are missing from TCRdb's copy, which holds only in-frame ones; the method was immunoSEQ multiplex PCR. The table includes roughly 150,000 clones, under 95% detected once. Sample: peripheral blood. These TCRs come from a man between 18 and 35 years old with COVID-19, enrolled during active disease.

This clone was picked up a small number of times. The chain is built from TRBV12-3 or TRBV12-4 and TRBJ1-5, with a tentative D call TRBD1 (6 bases). Trimming left V 8 bases short and J 4 bases short, with 9 bases between. The CDR3 consists of 12 residues. The CDR3 DNA follows: TGTGCCAGCGGGACACTGAATCAGCCCCAGCATTTT. This gives the protein CASGTLNQPQHF.

This clone was seen more than once but under ten times. The chain employs TRBV2 and TRBJ1-5; a possible D gene is TRBD1 (5 bases). V lost 8 bases to trimming and J lost 1 base, with 6 bases between them. The CDR3 spans 12 residues. Germline loops: CDR1 SNHLY, CDR2 FYNNEI. The CDR3 reads CASGGSNQPQHF. The CDR3 DNA follows: TGTGCCAGCGGGGGGAGCAATCAGCCCCAGCATTTT. Full variable domain (outside the CDR3, taken from reference TRBV2 and TRBJ1-5): EPEVTQTPSHQVTQMGQEVILRCVPISNHLYFYWYRQILGQKVEFLVSFYNNEISEKSEIFDDQFSVERPDGSNFTLKIRSTKLEDSAMYFCASGGSNQPQHFGDGTRLSIL.

This clone was observed once. J is TRBJ2-1 and V is TRBV6-2 or TRBV6-3; D uncertain. The V end lost 3 bases, the J end lost 8 bases, and 8 bases lay between the germline ends. The CDR3 is made up of 12 amino acids. Per germline, CDR1 MNHEY and CDR2 SVGEGT. As DNA, the CDR3 is TGTGCCAGCAGTTATTCCAGCGATGAGCAGTTCTTC. It specifies CASSYSSDEQFF.

There are a few counts of this clone. The rearrangement uses TRBV18 and TRBJ2-1; D is ambiguous. Trimming pared 4 bases from V and 0 bases from J, leaving 10 bases between. The CDR3 length is 15 residues. CDR1 and CDR2 (germline): KGHSH, LQKENI. The CDR3 reads CASSLARSSYNEQFF. The CDR3 DNA sequence: TGTGCCAGCTCACTGGCCAGAAGCTCCTACAATGAGCAGTTCTTC.

This clone was observed a single time. Its ends do not fully match the called genes, so a read error is possible. The chain recombines TRBV27 with TRBJ1-4; 9 nucleotides align to TRBD1. The V gene's germline CDR1 is MNHEY and CDR2 SMNVEV (reference sequence). The CDR3 spans 15 residues. The CDR3 reads CASSQRTGAKWELLF. DNA for the CDR3: TGTGCCAGCAGTCAAAGGACAGGGGCGAAGTGGGAACTGCTTTTT.

J is TRBJ1-1 and V is TRBV12-3 or TRBV12-4; 7 nucleotides match TRBD1. The CDR3 loop spans 13 amino acids. The V segment lost 4 bases and the J segment 5 bases; nucleotides outside the gene matches: 4. CDR3 region: CASSSGGWTEAFF. The CDR3 DNA is TGTGCCAGCAGTTCAGGGGGTTGGACTGAAGCTTTCTTT.

V usage is TRBV5-6 and J usage is TRBJ2-7; tentative D call: TRBD2 (5 bases). This CDR3 has 13 amino acids. CDR1 and CDR2 from the germline V gene are SGHDT and YYEEEE. Trimming stripped 2 bases from V and 4 bases from J, with 10 bases between. The CDR3 spells CASSFSDLYEQYF. The CDR3 bases are TGTGCCAGCAGCTTTAGCGATCTATACGAGCAGTACTTC.

For the CDR3, the DNA is TGTGCCAGCAGCCCTTCAAGAGGGGGCCGCGGCTCAGAGACCCAGTACTTC. This encodes CASSPSRGGRGSETQYF. This chain links TRBV14 with TRBJ2-5; TRBD1 agrees at 7 bases. Germline CDR1 SGHDN, CDR2 FVKESK. The CDR3 extends over 17 amino acids. J gave up 4 bases and V 4 bases, and 15 bases lay outside the gene matches.

The chain combines TRBV10-2 with TRBJ2-7; 9 positions agree with TRBD2. V gave up 0 bases and J gave up 2 bases; unmatched junction bases: 8. There are 17 residues in the CDR3. CDR1 WSHSY and CDR2 SAAADI come from the germline V gene. In DNA, the CDR3 is TGCGCCAGCAGTGAGTCGACGCTAGCGGGGCCACCCTACGAGCAGTACTTC. This sequence encodes CASSESTLAGPPYEQYF.

V gene TRBV9 combines with J gene TRBJ2-1, with 8 bases aligning to TRBD2. The CDR3 runs to 15 residues. With V trimmed by 7 bases and J by 2 bases, 8 bases remained unmatched. Germline CDR1 reads SGDLS; CDR2 reads YYNGEE. CDR3 sequence (DNA): TGTGCCAGCGGCCTAGCGGGTCGGGCCTACAATGAGCAGTTCTTC. Translating gives CASGLAGRAYNEQFF.

The rearrangement uses TRBV15 and TRBJ2-7, with 10 nucleotides matching TRBD1. CDR1 is LNHNV and CDR2 is YYDKDF in the germline V gene (reference sequence). The trim removed 0 bases at V and 2 bases at J, leaving 4 bases unmatched. There are 16 residues in the CDR3. The CDR3 sequence is CATSRDLGTGAYEQYF. The CDR3 DNA follows: TGTGCCACCAGCAGAGATCTTGGGACAGGGGCCTACGAGCAGTACTTC.

Only one count was recorded for this clone. This chain links TRBV19 with TRBJ1-1, with D perhaps matching TRBD1 (6 bases). Trimming took off 5 bases at V and 7 bases at J, with 17 bases between the two ends. The CDR3 totals 14 residues. Germline-derived CDR1 and CDR2 are LNHDA and SQIVND (reference sequence). CDR3 in amino acids: CASSLSGTRGEAFF. The CDR3 DNA follows: TGTGCCAGTAGTTTATCCGGGACACGCGGTGAAGCTTTCTTT.

The V and J genes are TRBV7-2 and TRBJ2-3; 10 bases are shared with TRBD2. With V trimmed by 3 bases and J by 6 bases, 12 bases remained unmatched. Germline V gives CDR1 SGHTA, CDR2 FQGNSA. The CDR3 contains 17 residues. The CDR3 nucleotides read TGTGCCAGCAGCTTTTTTCTAGCGGGAGAGGGAGGGGATACGCAGTATTTT. Translation gives CASSFFLAGEGGDTQYF.

This clone was counted between two and nine times. The rearrangement uses TRBV30 and TRBJ1-2; 9 bases map to TRBD1. The CDR3 is 15 residues long. V lost 3 bases, J lost 5 bases, and 10 bases stayed unmatched. CDR1 and CDR2 (germline): GTSNPN, SVGIG (reference sequence). The CDR3 reads CAWSARFGTGYGYTF. In nucleotides, the CDR3 is TGTGCCTGGAGCGCCCGCTTCGGGACAGGGTATGGCTACACCTTC.

The chain joins TRBV11-2 to TRBJ2-1, with TRBD2 identical over 12 bases. This CDR3 contains 15 residues. J lost 6 bases, V lost 2 bases, and 2 bases had no gene match. In germline, CDR1 is SGHAT, CDR2 FQNNGV. The CDR3 DNA follows: TGTGCCAGCAGCTTACTAGCGGGAGGGCCCAATGAGCAGTTCTTC. It encodes CASSLLAGGPNEQFF. The full variable domain, with the rest looked up from reference TRBV11-2 and TRBJ2-1, is EAGVAQSPRYKIIEKRQSVAFWCNPISGHATLYWYQQILGQGPKLLIQFQNNGVVDDSQLPKDRFSAERLKGVDSTLKIQPAKLEDSAVYLCASSLLAGGPNEQFFGPGTRLTVL.

This clone came up once. CDR3 protein: CASSPEQGSNQPQHF. The DNA of the CDR3 is TGTGCCAGCTCACCAGAACAGGGCAGCAATCAGCCCCAGCATTTT. The J gene is TRBJ1-5, the V gene TRBV18; D perhaps matches TRBD1 (6 bases). V lost 2 bases and J 1 base, leaving 9 bases between the germline ends. This CDR3 is 15 amino acids long. From germline, CDR1 is KGHSH and CDR2 LQKENI.